This T cell receptor beta chain comes out of a study of blood T cells in healthy people across ages. Study-level background: About one barcoded beta molecule per two T cells was the capture yield of template switching.

Study results and caveats: A greater number of naive CD4+ cells and higher diversity distinguished long-lived donors from aged donors.

This clonotype has just a few counts. Its antigen is as yet unknown. The authors ran a second PCR of roughly 6 to 11 cycles using a sample-barcoded 5' primer and a J-beta primer mix. TCRdb passed the 5' RACE reads through MiXCR, listing each CDR3 protein once. In the table there are 600,000 to 850,000 distinct CDR3 sequences, more than 20% of which are singletons. This sample was also put to use in a study of T cells of mothers and their children. This second report adds: Related mother-child pairs showed slightly higher but non-significant overlap than unrelated pairs.

Sequencing used blood. The TCR originated in a boy under 18 in good health.

Written as DNA, the CDR3 is TGTGCCAGCACAGAGGGCTTTGGGGCCAACGTCCTGACTTTC. Encoded protein: CASTEGFGANVLTF. The rearrangement links TRBV6-5 to TRBJ2-6; a possible D gene is TRBD2 (5 bases). There are 14 residues in the CDR3. CDR1 and CDR2 (germline): MNHEY, SVGAGI. Deletions cut 7 bases from V and 3 bases from J, with 10 bases between.